This T cell receptor beta chain came from a study of cytomegalovirus exposure and HLA in healthy donors. Study conclusions and caveats: Reported performance of the classifier showed diagnosis of cytomegalovirus status with high specificity and sensitivity. In a later analysis, CMV-associated beta chains were mostly HLA-associated, it appeared.

The J segment lost 4 bases and the V segment lost 6 bases, leaving 6 bases of the junction unmatched. The CDR3 sequence is 14 residues long. Germline CDR1 and CDR2: MNHEY and SVGAGI. These donors, healthy bone marrow donors, were studied. In the case of this clone: Its antigen is not identified.

Primers for the PCR totalled 60 Vbeta and 13 Jbeta. Original processing notes: In a later analysis, the count reached 75 million to 90 million unique TCR beta chains, with roughly 12 million shared. TCRdb's copy holds only in-frame clones and misses some; the assay was immunoSEQ multiplex PCR. That table is the source of V, J and clone size, and D and trimming were worked out from the DNA. In the table there are 150,000 or so clones, about 80% of which are singletons. The clonotype comes from a woman aged 40-49 years in good health and CMV-seronegative. The sequencing input was PBMCs. The chain uses TRBV6-5 and TRBJ1-2, with 9 positions matching TRBD1. For the CDR3, the DNA is TGTGCCAGCAGACTCGGACAGGGGTCCTATGGCTACACCTTC. It translates to CASRLGQGSYGYTF.